This TCR beta chain was observed in a study of OX40 agonist ivuxolimab in advanced cancers. Study at large: The dose-escalation cohort was over 65% male, with a mean age of approximately 61 years, ranging roughly 20 to 80.

General study points: CD8+ T cells showed, on average, more clonal expansion than CD4+ cells.

The CDR3 is made up of 14 amino acids. V dropped 1 base and J dropped 4; count of bases not matched to a gene: 4. Germline V lookup: CDR1 SGHNT, CDR2 YYREEE (reference sequence). Worth noting for this clone: The antigen remains unidentified.

Method: immunoSEQ multiplex PCR; TCRdb's copy keeps in-frame clones and lacks some. The sample has around 80,000 clones, more than 70% seen once. This clonotype was obtained from an adult with an advanced solid tumor such as melanoma, head and neck, liver or kidney cancer. Source: CD4+ or CD8+ T cells sorted from blood, taken in a trial of the OX40 agonist ivuxolimab. The chain is built from TRBV5-4 and TRBJ1-2; 7 bases are a match to TRBD1. CDR3 nucleotide sequence: TGTGCCAGCAGCTTGCCAGGGGGTTCCTATGGCTACACCTTC. It codes for CASSLPGGSYGYTF.